These 19 T cell receptor beta chains came from one sample sequenced in a study of cytomegalovirus exposure and HLA in healthy donors. PCR involved 60 Vbeta and 13 Jbeta primers. This table comes from immunoSEQ multiplex PCR, and its TCRdb copy is limited to in-frame clones, with some not included. The data include fewer than 150,000 clones; the top ten clones carry 1.5% to 2%. The sequenced sample was PBMCs. These receptors came from a woman aged 60-70 years in good health and CMV-seronegative.

V gene TRBV28 combines with J gene TRBJ2-2; D is uncertain. The V gene's germline CDR1 is MDHEN and CDR2 SYDVKM. CDR3 length equals 13 residues. With 6 bases removed from V and 4 bases from J, the gap between germline ends came to 9 bases. The CDR3 is CASSSLGTGELFF. The CDR3 DNA reads TGTGCCAGCAGCAGCCTAGGCACCGGGGAGCTGTTTTTT.

V usage is TRBV19 and J usage is TRBJ2-7; 8 positions agree with TRBD1. The CDR3 covers 12 residues. From germline, CDR1 is LNHDA and CDR2 SQIVND (reference sequence). V was clipped by 7 bases and J by 5 bases; unmatched bases: 4. The CDR3: CASTGGWDEQYF. The CDR3 nucleotides read TGTGCCAGTACAGGGGGCTGGGACGAGCAGTACTTC.

The V call is TRBV4-1, the J call TRBJ2-7, with a tentative D call TRBD2 (5 bases). Germline V lookup: CDR1 MGHRA, CDR2 YSYEKL. The V and J ends lost 2 bases and 6 bases respectively, with 17 bases between them. The CDR3 contains 15 residues. The CDR3 DNA is TGCGCCAGCAGCCAAAGTTTGCCAGCTGGAGGCGAGCAGTACTTC. Encoded protein: CASSQSLPAGGEQYF.

The rearrangement joins TRBV2 to TRBJ2-2, with 11 positions matching TRBD2. In germline, CDR1 is SNHLY, CDR2 FYNNEI. The V segment lost 6 bases and the J segment 7 bases; nucleotides outside the gene matches: 13. The length of the CDR3 is 17 residues. CDR3 loop: CASSPNSGGAGIGELFF. The CDR3 DNA sequence: TGTGCCAGCAGCCCTAATAGCGGGGGGGCTGGAATCGGGGAGCTGTTTTTT.

V is TRBV5-1 and J is TRBJ2-1, with 7 bases that match TRBD2. The CDR3 contains 15 residues. The V gene end was trimmed by 5 bases and the J gene end by 8 bases; junction bases not matched to a gene: 13. Germline CDR1 and CDR2: SGHRS and YFSETQ. CDR3 residues: CASRAGTTLADEQFF. The CDR3 DNA sequence: TGCGCCAGCAGAGCCGGGACTACCCTCGCCGATGAGCAGTTCTTC.

V usage is TRBV30 and J usage is TRBJ1-4; tentatively, D is TRBD1 (6 bases). Trimming removed 6 bases at V and 5 bases at J, with 13 bases between. Germline-derived CDR1 and CDR2 are GTSNPN and SVGIG (reference sequence). The CDR3 contains 13 residues. CDR3 protein: CACIPDRNEKLFF. The CDR3 DNA sequence: TGTGCCTGCATTCCGGACAGAAATGAAAAACTGTTTTTT. Drawing the rest from reference TRBV30 and TRBJ1-4, the complete variable domain is SQTIHQWPATLVQPVGSPLSLECTVEGTSNPNLYWYRQAAGRGLQLLFYSVGIGQISSEVPQNLSASRPQDRQFILSSKKLLLSDSGFYLCACIPDRNEKLFFGSGTQLSVL.

The chain uses TRBV5-6 and TRBJ2-3; 10 positions match TRBD2. The CDR3 runs to 15 residues. V shed 5 bases, J shed 5 bases, and the junction held 8 bases outside the gene matches. The germline gives CDR1 SGHDT, CDR2 YYEEEE. As DNA, the CDR3 is TGTGCCAGCAGGACAGGACTAGCGGAGGTAGATACGCAGTATTTT. It specifies CASRTGLAEVDTQYF.

This chain connects TRBV9 to TRBJ2-7, with D possibly matching TRBD1 (7 bases). Trimming shortened V by 4 bases and J by 3 bases, and 20 bases separated the two germline ends. Germline CDR1 and CDR2: SGDLS and YYNGEE. CDR3 length equals 16 residues. CDR3: CASSPAGGSSLYEQYF. The CDR3, as DNA: TGTGCCAGCAGCCCGGCAGGGGGGTCATCACTCTACGAGCAGTACTTC.

The V and J genes are TRBV5-1 and TRBJ1-1; no definite D call. V lost 0 bases and J lost 6, with 12 bases in between. Germline CDR1 and CDR2: SGHRS and YFSETQ. The CDR3 has 14 residues. The CDR3 region is CASSLAAGSPEAFF. The CDR3 DNA sequence: TGCGCCAGCAGCTTGGCGGCTGGGAGCCCTGAAGCTTTCTTT.

The chain links TRBV5-1 to TRBJ1-4; D call uncertain. The ends were cut back, 3 bases at V and 6 bases at J, with 9 bases in the middle. CDR1 is SGHRS, CDR2 YFSETQ, per germline. The CDR3 loop spans 13 amino acids. CDR3 DNA: TGCGCCAGCAGCTGGCCGGGAGATGAAAAACTGTTTTTT. Its protein product is CASSWPGDEKLFF.

This chain joins TRBV2 and TRBJ2-7; unclear D gene. Trimming cost V 5 bases and J 3 bases, with 5 bases left between them. The CDR3 spans 11 residues. The germline V gene has CDR1 SNHLY and CDR2 FYNNEI. This CDR3 reads CASSPNYEQYF. CDR3 coding DNA: TGTGCCAGCAGTCCTAACTACGAGCAGTACTTC. Using reference TRBV2 and TRBJ2-7 for the parts outside the CDR3, the full variable domain is EPEVTQTPSHQVTQMGQEVILRCVPISNHLYFYWYRQILGQKVEFLVSFYNNEISEKSEIFDDQFSVERPDGSNFTLKIRSTKLEDSAMYFCASSPNYEQYFGPGTRLTVT.

The V gene is TRBV5-1, the J gene TRBJ1-5, with D unclear. Germline V gene lookup returns CDR1 SGHRS and CDR2 YFSETQ. V lost 1 base and J lost 5, with 10 bases in between. This CDR3 has 14 amino acids. Written as DNA, the CDR3 is TGCGCCAGCAGCTTGTCGAGCACCGATCAGCCCCAGCATTTT. This sequence encodes CASSLSSTDQPQHF.

This chain joins TRBV7-9 and TRBJ2-1, with 7 bases aligning to TRBD1. Trimming removed 1 base from V and 4 bases from J; junction bases left unmatched: 13. The germline V gene encodes CDR1 SEHNR and CDR2 FQNEAQ (reference sequence). The CDR3 sequence is 18 residues long. CDR3 residues: CASSLGQGRGQLYNEQFF. CDR3 DNA sequence: TGTGCCAGCAGCTTAGGACAGGGTAGGGGACAGTTGTACAATGAGCAGTTCTTC.

The genes are TRBV6-5 and TRBJ2-7; possibly TRBD2 for D (6 bases). V lost 2 bases, J lost 4 bases, and 15 bases lay in between. CDR1 and CDR2 (germline): MNHEY, SVGAGI. The CDR3 totals 15 residues. CDR3 nucleotide sequence: TGTGCCAGCAGTTACGGGTCCGACGGGGGTTACGAGCAGTACTTC. Translation: CASSYGSDGGYEQYF.

The chain recombines TRBV9 with TRBJ2-7; D might be TRBD2 (7 bases). V lost 0 bases and J 4 bases, leaving 14 bases between the germline ends. The germline CDR1 and CDR2 sequences are SGDLS and YYNGEE. There are 15 residues in the CDR3. The CDR3 protein is CASSVEAGTIYEQYF. The CDR3 DNA is TGTGCCAGCAGCGTAGAAGCGGGGACAATTTACGAGCAGTACTTC.

V and J are TRBV7-2 and TRBJ2-2, with TRBD1 as a possible D gene (6 bases). Trimming removed 1 base at V and 1 base at J, with 10 bases between. Germline CDR1 and CDR2: SGHTA and FQGNSA. This CDR3 spans 16 amino acids. CDR3 nucleotide sequence: TGTGCCAGCAGCTTAGTGGCACAGGGGAACACCGGGGAGCTGTTTTTT. This gives the protein CASSLVAQGNTGELFF.

The chain combines TRBV30 with TRBJ1-6; TRBD1 aligns across 8 bases. The germline CDR1 and CDR2 sequences are GTSNPN and SVGIG (reference sequence). CDR3 length: 15 amino acids. V shed 3 bases, J shed 7 bases, and the junction held 8 bases outside the gene matches. For the CDR3, the DNA is TGTGCCTGGAGGGCGGGACAGGTCGAAAATTCACCCCTCCACTTT. This translates into CAWRAGQVENSPLHF.

The rearrangement joins TRBV15 to TRBJ1-1; the match to TRBD1 covers 10 bases. Germline loops: CDR1 LNHNV, CDR2 YYDKDF (reference sequence). This CDR3 is 14 amino acids long. Losses at the gene ends were 7 bases for V and 4 bases for J; bases not matched to a gene: 6. The CDR3 region is CATTGTGDLTEAFF. The CDR3 DNA is TGTGCCACCACAGGGACAGGGGATCTCACTGAAGCTTTCTTT.

DNA for the CDR3: TGCAGTGCTGCTCGGAATGAGCAGTTCTTC. Its translation is CSAARNEQFF. The chain joins TRBV20-1 to TRBJ2-1; D not certain. Germline loops: CDR1 DFQATT, CDR2 SNEGSKA (reference sequence). Trimming cost V 5 bases and J 7 bases, with 6 bases left between them. The CDR3 has 10 amino acids.